This T cell receptor beta chain was captured by sequencing in a study of cytomegalovirus exposure and HLA in healthy donors. Study-wide results and caveats: The classifier reportedly diagnosed cytomegalovirus status with high specificity and sensitivity. Some TCR beta chains (approximately 180 of them) were listed as cytomegalovirus-associated.

Of note for this clone: Its antigen is not known.

Trimming shortened V by 4 bases and J by 3 bases, and 24 bases separated the two germline ends. This CDR3 contains 18 residues. CDR1 and CDR2 (germline): SGHDT, YYEEEE. At collection, donors were nominally healthy, but unrecorded immune exposures were probable. Primers for the PCR totalled 60 Vbeta and 13 Jbeta. The protocol was immunoSEQ multiplex PCR, while the TCRdb copy is restricted to in-frame clones and leaves out a portion. Here the sample table reports 150,000 to 200,000 clones. Sequenced material: PBMCs. V and J are TRBV5-6 and TRBJ2-3; unclear D gene. The receptor was derived from a young woman in good health and CMV-seropositive. The CDR3 DNA sequence: TGTGCCAGCAGCCCTACTTATGTGATTGATCAGGCGACAGATACGCAGTATTTT. This translates into CASSPTYVIDQATDTQYF. Variable domain in full (rest from reference TRBV5-6 and TRBJ2-3): DAGVTQSPTHLIKTRGQQVTLRCSPKSGHDTVSWYQQALGQGPQFIFQYYEEEERQRGNFPDRFSGHQFPNYSSELNVNALLLGDSALYLCASSPTYVIDQATDTQYFGPGTRLTVL.